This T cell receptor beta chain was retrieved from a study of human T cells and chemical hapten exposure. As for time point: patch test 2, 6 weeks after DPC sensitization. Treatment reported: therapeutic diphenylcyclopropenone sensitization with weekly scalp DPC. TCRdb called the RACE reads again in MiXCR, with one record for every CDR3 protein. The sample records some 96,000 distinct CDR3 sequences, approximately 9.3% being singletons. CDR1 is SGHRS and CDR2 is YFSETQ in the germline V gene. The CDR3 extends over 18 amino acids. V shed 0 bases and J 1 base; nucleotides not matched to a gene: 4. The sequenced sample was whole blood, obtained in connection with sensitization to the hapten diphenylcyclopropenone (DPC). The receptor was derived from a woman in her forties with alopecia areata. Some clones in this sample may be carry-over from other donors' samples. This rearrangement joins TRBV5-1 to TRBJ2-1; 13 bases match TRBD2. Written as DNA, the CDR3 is TGCGCCAGCAGCTTGGCCCGGACTAGCGGGGGATCCTACAATGAGCAGTTCTTC. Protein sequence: CASSLARTSGGSYNEQFF.